Listed below are T cell receptor beta chains from one sample, sequenced in a study of blood T cells in healthy people across ages. One entry per CDR3 protein, called by TCRdb with MiXCR from the 5' RACE reads. This sample has fewer than 650,000 distinct CDR3 sequences, with about 28% found just once. These data were also reused for a study on T cells of mothers and their children.

Material: blood. The receptors shown here come from a boy aged 2 to 9 in good health. The CDR3 runs from the conserved cysteine through the conserved F or W. The order of the fields is CDR3 DNA, CDR3 protein, D gene, CDR3 length, J gene, clone size, V gene. The D gene is left open where the match is weak. Rows may omit the clone size; those that give it use once, few, many or a size class.

TGTGCCAGCAGCCCAGGGGGCGCAGACTATGGCTACACCTTC,CASSPGGADYGYTF,TRBD1,14,TRBJ1-2,few,TRBV7-3
TGTGCCAGCAGCCCCCCCGACAGGCAAGAGACCCAGTACTTC,CASSPPDRQETQYF,-,14,TRBJ2-5,few,TRBV7-9
TGCGCCAGCAGCCCCCGTCGTTTGTGGCCGACCGAAAGACAGGGATCCTATGGCTACACCTTC,CASSPRRLWPTERQGSYGYTF,TRBD1,21,TRBJ1-2,-,TRBV4-1
TGTGCCAGCAGTGAAGGTGACGGAACCTATGGCTACACCTTC,CASSEGDGTYGYTF,-,14,TRBJ1-2,-,TRBV2
TGTGCCAGCAGCTTCAACCGAGCGGGAAACACGCAGTATTTT,CASSFNRAGNTQYF,TRBD2,14,TRBJ2-3,-,TRBV7-2
TGCGCCAGCAGCCCAGGACTAGCGGGAGTCAACGAGCAGTACTTC,CASSPGLAGVNEQYF,TRBD2,15,TRBJ2-7,many,TRBV10-1
TGCAGCGTTGTAAAGGGGATCAGTCTCGGCGAGCAGTACTTC,CSVVKGISLGEQYF,-,14,TRBJ2-7,few,TRBV29-1
TGTGCCAGCAGCGTCAGGGGGCGGGATGGCTACACCTTC,CASSVRGRDGYTF,TRBD1,13,TRBJ1-2,few,TRBV7-2
TGTGCCAGCAGCCCAACCCTAGCGGAACCTACCTACGAGCAGTACTTC,CASSPTLAEPTYEQYF,TRBD2,16,TRBJ2-7,-,TRBV9
TGTGCCAGCAGCTTGCCGGACATATATCTCACCGGGGAGCTGTTTTTT,CASSLPDIYLTGELFF,-,16,TRBJ2-2,many,TRBV5-5
TGTGCCAGCAGCCTCAGGGGAGGTAGAACGAACACTGAAGCTTTCTTT,CASSLRGGRTNTEAFF,-,16,TRBJ1-1,-,TRBV7-2
TGTGCCACCAGCAGAGATCGGTCTAGCGGTGGTGGGGTGAAGTTCTTC,CATSRDRSSGGGVKFF,TRBD2,16,TRBJ2-5,-,TRBV15
TGTGCCAGCGTTGGCAGCGGGGACCAAGAGACCCAGTACTTC,CASVGSGDQETQYF,TRBD2,14,TRBJ2-5,-,TRBV2
TGTGCCAGCAGCTTACGCCGCGGGGGGAACCAAGAGACCCAGTACTTC,CASSLRRGGNQETQYF,TRBD2,16,TRBJ2-5,-,TRBV13
TGTGCCAGCAGCGCCGGGGTAGCGGGGACGTACAATGAGCAGTTCTTC,CASSAGVAGTYNEQFF,TRBD2,16,TRBJ2-1,-,TRBV13
TGTGCTAGTGGTTTGTCAGGTTTGAACACCGGGGAGCTGTTTTTT,CASGLSGLNTGELFF,-,15,TRBJ2-2,few,TRBV12-5
TGTGCCAGCAGCAAGACGGGACAGACGAACACTGAAGCTTTCTTT,CASSKTGQTNTEAFF,TRBD1,15,TRBJ1-1,-,TRBV7-9
TGCAGTGCTAGAGACCCTAGATACAATGGGCAGTTCTTC,CSARDPRYNGQFF,-,13,TRBJ2-1,once,TRBV20-1
TGTGCCACCAGCAACCTAGCGGGAAGCACAGATACGCAGTATTTT,CATSNLAGSTDTQYF,TRBD2,15,TRBJ2-3,few,TRBV15
TGTGCCAGCAGTGAAGTCGGGGGACTAGCGGGATTCAATGAGCAGTTCTTC,CASSEVGGLAGFNEQFF,TRBD2,17,TRBJ2-1,-,TRBV2
TGCGCCAGCAGCTCCCCTAGCGGGATTTACAATGAGCAGTTCTTC,CASSSPSGIYNEQFF,TRBD2,15,TRBJ2-1,-,TRBV5-1
TGTGCCAGTAGTATCGCCGTCCGGGACATCCAAGAGACCCAGTACTTC,CASSIAVRDIQETQYF,-,16,TRBJ2-5,-,TRBV19
TGTGCCATCAGGGTTCCAGCGGACAATGAGCAGTTCTTC,CAIRVPADNEQFF,-,13,TRBJ2-1,few,TRBV10-3
TGTGCCAGCAGCTTGGGGCCGGCTGGAAACACCATATATTTT,CASSLGPAGNTIYF,-,14,TRBJ1-3,few,TRBV7-2
TGTGCCAGCAGCGTAGAGCCGGCAGACTACAATGAGCAGTTCTTC,CASSVEPADYNEQFF,-,15,TRBJ2-1,-,TRBV9
TGCAGCGTTATGGGACAGGGCTTTGCCTACGAGCAGTACTTC,CSVMGQGFAYEQYF,TRBD1,14,TRBJ2-7,few,TRBV29-1
TGTGCCAGCAGCGTAGCCCCAGGGGCCAGCCCGTCGGAGACCCAGTACTTC,CASSVAPGASPSETQYF,-,17,TRBJ2-5,-,TRBV9
TGCAGTGCTAGCGTTTCTTTTGGCACAGATACGCAGTATTTT,CSASVSFGTDTQYF,-,14,TRBJ2-3,few,TRBV20-1
TGTGCCAGCAGCCCGACCGGGACTAGCGGGAGGGATGAGCAGTTCTTC,CASSPTGTSGRDEQFF,TRBD2,16,TRBJ2-1,-,TRBV12-3/TRBV12-4
TGCAGCGTTGAAGATCCGACAGGGCCTATCTATGGCTACACCTTC,CSVEDPTGPIYGYTF,TRBD1,15,TRBJ1-2,-,TRBV29-1
TGTGCCAGCAGCTTAGAACCGACAGGGGTCGGCTACACCTTC,CASSLEPTGVGYTF,TRBD1,14,TRBJ1-2,-,TRBV7-6
TGTGCCAGCAGCAAAAAAAAGGGGGTGTGGGGGAAGAATGGCAGGAAACTGTTTTTT,CASSKKKGVWGKNGRKLFF,-,19,TRBJ1-4,few,TRBV21-1
TGCAGTGCTAGGGTCTCCTCAGGGAGGGTGACAGATACGCAGTATTTT,CSARVSSGRVTDTQYF,TRBD2,16,TRBJ2-3,-,TRBV20-1
TGTGCCAGCAGTACGCGGTTGGCCGGGGAGCTGTTTTTT,CASSTRLAGELFF,-,13,TRBJ2-2,few,TRBV7-9
TGTGCCAGCACAGAGGGCACTGCCCTCTACGAGCAGTACTTC,CASTEGTALYEQYF,-,14,TRBJ2-7,-,TRBV6-6
TGTGCTAGTGGTTTGCCCAGGGCAGGGGTCCGCGAGCAGTACTTC,CASGLPRAGVREQYF,-,15,TRBJ2-7,few,TRBV12-5
TGTGCCATCAGCCCGGACAGGGGGGAATGGACCGGGGAGCTGTTTTTT,CAISPDRGEWTGELFF,TRBD1,16,TRBJ2-2,-,TRBV10-3
TGTGCCAGCAAGGGTCTGCGGGAGACCCAGTACTTC,CASKGLRETQYF,-,12,TRBJ2-5,few,TRBV2
TGTGCCAGCAGTTACAGGGGGGTACGGGGGGACAGGTCGAACACTGAAGCTTTCTTT,CASSYRGVRGDRSNTEAFF,TRBD1,19,TRBJ1-1,-,TRBV6-5
TGTGCCAGCAGTGAAGGGCTAGGGAAAAACATTCAGTACTTC,CASSEGLGKNIQYF,-,14,TRBJ2-4,-,TRBV2
TGTGCCATCAGTGCCGACAGGCCCGGGGAGCTGTTTTTT,CAISADRPGELFF,-,13,TRBJ2-2,-,TRBV10-3